The next 28 T cell receptor beta chains were all read from a single sample in a study of T cells after yellow fever vaccination. TCRdb re-derived calls from the 5' RACE reads in MiXCR, one entry per CDR3 protein. The repertoire holds some 550,000 distinct CDR3 sequences, with roughly 21% as singletons. This specimen was PBMCs, taken 15 days after the yellow fever booster vaccination. Every receptor here comes from a man between 25 and 39 years old who received the YFV17D yellow fever vaccine.

There are a few counts of this clonotype. The rearrangement uses TRBV10-1 and TRBJ2-3; 9 bases line up with TRBD1. Germline lookup yields CDR1 WNHNN and CDR2 SYGVQD (reference sequence). J was trimmed by 5 bases and V by 4 bases; bases with no gene match: 7. The CDR3 has 15 residues. The DNA of the CDR3 is TGCGCCAGCAGTGGCGGACAGGGGATGGGAGATACGCAGTATTTT. It yields the protein CASSGGQGMGDTQYF.

The chain has TRBV6-2 or TRBV6-3 and TRBJ2-2; D gene unclear. The V gene lost 8 bases and the J gene lost 6 bases, with 16 bases spanning the gap. The CDR3 has 14 amino acids. Germline V gives CDR1 MNHEY, CDR2 SVGEGT. This CDR3 reads CASRQVGLPGELFF. Here the CDR3 DNA reads TGTGCCAGCCGACAAGTCGGGCTGCCCGGGGAGCTGTTTTTT.

The V call is TRBV20-1, the J call TRBJ2-1; the D gene could be TRBD1 or TRBD2 (5 bases each). CDR1 and CDR2 (germline): DFQATT, SNEGSKA (reference sequence). V was cut by 6 bases and J by 8 bases, with 17 bases left in between. This CDR3 has 13 amino acids. The CDR3 nucleotides are TGCAGTGCCCCCAGGCCGGGGCTCGATGAGCAGTTCTTC. Amino acids: CSAPRPGLDEQFF.

A note on this clonotype: One junction end disagrees with the germline gene, perhaps due to a read error. CDR3 in amino acids: CSASRPATGTQYF. The CDR3, as DNA: TGCAGTGCTAGCCGACCGGCCACAGGTACGCAGTATTTT. J is TRBJ2-3 and V is TRBV20-1, with D possibly TRBD1 on 5 matching bases. The germline gives CDR1 DFQATT, CDR2 SNEGSKA (reference sequence). The CDR3 contains 13 residues.

This clonotype turned up a few times. The chain couples TRBV3-1 to TRBJ2-7; D call uncertain. CDR3 length: 13 amino acids. Deletions cut 3 bases from V and 2 bases from J, with 8 bases between. The germline V gene has CDR1 LGHDT and CDR2 YNNKEL (reference sequence). Written as DNA, the CDR3 is TGTGCCAGCAGCCACAGGACCCCCTACGAGCAGTACTTC. Translation: CASSHRTPYEQYF.

This CDR3 reads CATSDPGGSNEQFF. The CDR3 nucleotides read TGTGCCACCAGTGACCCAGGGGGTAGCAATGAGCAGTTCTTC. The chain recombines TRBV24-1 with TRBJ2-1; the match to TRBD1 covers 7 bases. This CDR3 has 14 amino acids. V shed 4 bases, J shed 6 bases, and the junction held 5 bases outside the gene matches. Germline CDR1 reads KGHDR; CDR2 reads SFDVKD.

This clonotype was seen a few times. The J gene is TRBJ2-7, the V gene TRBV5-1; TRBD1 or TRBD2 may be the D gene (5 bases each). Germline CDR1 and CDR2: SGHRS and YFSETQ. Trimming removed 4 bases at V and 2 bases at J, with 10 bases between. The CDR3 has 13 amino acids. In nucleotides, the CDR3 is TGCGCCAGCAGCGTGGGACGTCCCTACGAGCAGTACTTC. Translation: CASSVGRPYEQYF. The variable domain in full, with the rest retrieved from reference TRBV5-1 and TRBJ2-7, is KAGVTQTPRYLIKTRGQQVTLSCSPISGHRSVSWYQQTPGQGLQFLFEYFSETQRNKGNFPGRFSGRQFSNSRSEMNVSTLELGDSALYLCASSVGRPYEQYFGPGTRLTVT.

This chain links TRBV5-5 with TRBJ2-3; the D gene is possibly TRBD2 (6 bases). Trimming took 1 base from V and 4 from J, leaving 13 bases between them. There are 15 residues in the CDR3. In germline, CDR1 is SGHKS, CDR2 YYEKEE (reference sequence). The CDR3 bases are TGTGCCAGCAGCTTGCGGGGCGGGAACGCAGATACGCAGTATTTT. It yields the protein CASSLRGGNADTQYF.

V usage is TRBV28 and J usage is TRBJ2-7; tentatively, D is TRBD2 (6 bases). The CDR3 length is 15 residues. Germline V CDR1 and CDR2: MDHEN, SYDVKM. V was shortened by 2 bases and J by 1 base, with 12 bases between the two germline ends. In DNA, the CDR3 is TGTGCCAGCAGTTTAATAGCGGATAGATCCTACGAGCAGTACTTC. Encoded protein: CASSLIADRSYEQYF.

This clonotype has only a few counts. The rearrangement joins TRBV7-2 to TRBJ2-7; D is possibly TRBD1 or TRBD2 (6 bases each). The CDR3 is made up of 15 amino acids. Trimming pared 1 base from V and 7 bases from J, leaving 17 bases between. In germline, CDR1 is SGHTA, CDR2 FQGNSA. CDR3 bases: TGTGCCAGCAGCTTAGGGGGGGCTAGCGCAGGGGAGCAGTACTTC. Its protein product is CASSLGGASAGEQYF.

The V and J genes are TRBV6-5 and TRBJ2-6; D ambiguous. Germline-derived CDR1 and CDR2 are MNHEY and SVGAGI. V lost 3 bases, J lost 3 bases, and 3 bases lay in between. The CDR3 consists of 13 residues. CDR3 nucleotide sequence: TGTGCCAGCAGTTATAATGGGGCCAACGTCCTGACTTTC. It codes for CASSYNGANVLTF.

The DNA of the CDR3 is TGCAGTGCTAGAGGGGACAGCGGGACCTACAATGAGCAGTTCTTC. Encoded protein: CSARGDSGTYNEQFF. This chain links TRBV20-1 with TRBJ2-1; the D gene could be TRBD1 or TRBD2 (7 bases each). This CDR3 comprises 15 residues. Germline values: CDR1 DFQATT, CDR2 SNEGSKA (reference sequence). Trimming left V 1 base short and J 2 bases short, with 12 bases between.

V and J are TRBV12-3 or TRBV12-4 and TRBJ1-1; TRBD1 aligns across 8 bases. This CDR3 contains 14 residues. The trim removed 7 bases at V and 4 bases at J, leaving 8 bases unmatched. DNA for the CDR3: TGTGCCAGCAATGAACAGGGGGGAATCACTGAAGCTTTCTTT. It specifies CASNEQGGITEAFF.

This clonotype was found a few times. This chain's CDR3 is CASSLNSRGLVGTGELFF. The DNA for the CDR3 is TGTGCCAGCAGCTTAAATTCAAGGGGGCTAGTGGGCACCGGGGAGCTGTTTTTT. This chain links TRBV11-2 with TRBJ2-2; 7 nucleotides line up with TRBD1. Losses at the gene ends were 2 bases for V and 4 bases for J; bases not matched to a gene: 13. The CDR3 totals 18 residues. Germline V gene lookup returns CDR1 SGHAT and CDR2 FQNNGV.

A few counts support this clonotype. The V call is TRBV10-3, the J call TRBJ2-7; a weak D match, TRBD1 (5 bases). Germline assignment: CDR1 ENHRY and CDR2 SYGVKD. V lost 7 bases to trimming and J lost 0 bases, with 10 bases between them. The CDR3 extends over 13 amino acids. The CDR3 nucleotides are TGTGCCATCAAAGGGGCATTCTCCTACGAGCAGTACTTC. This codes for CAIKGAFSYEQYF.

In its sample, this clonotype was seen a few times. The V gene is TRBV29-1, the J gene TRBJ2-1, with 7 bases identical to TRBD2. V gave up 3 bases and J gave up 0 bases; unmatched junction bases: 5. Germline CDR1 and CDR2: SQVTM and ANQGSEA. This CDR3 contains 15 residues. In DNA, the CDR3 is TGCAGCGTTGAGGGGGGGAGGTTCTCCTACAATGAGCAGTTCTTC. It encodes CSVEGGRFSYNEQFF.

The chain uses TRBV24-1 and TRBJ1-1, with D perhaps TRBD1 (5 bases). Germline values: CDR1 KGHDR, CDR2 SFDVKD. Trimming took 7 bases from V and 1 from J, leaving 12 bases between them. The CDR3 contains 14 residues. The CDR3 DNA is TGTGCCACCAGCACCGGGACGGCGAACACTGAAGCTTTCTTT. It codes for CATSTGTANTEAFF.

This clonotype was counted only a few times. J is TRBJ2-2 and V is TRBV20-1, with D possibly matching TRBD2 (5 bases). Trimming stripped 8 bases from V and 4 bases from J, with 14 bases between. Germline CDR1 reads DFQATT; CDR2 reads SNEGSKA (reference sequence). The CDR3 sequence is 13 residues long. In DNA, the CDR3 is TGCAGTAGCCCGACGGGGAGCACCGGGGAGCTGTTTTTT. This gives the protein CSSPTGSTGELFF.

This clonotype has only a few counts. One end of the junction is discordant with germline, which a read error may explain. V gene TRBV7-7 combines with J gene TRBJ2-7; D perhaps matches TRBD2 (5 bases). CDR1 is SSHAT and CDR2 is FNYEAQ in the germline V gene (reference sequence). This CDR3 has 14 residues. CDR3 bases: TGTGCTAGCAGCCCAGGCCCTGGGAGTTACGAGCAGTACTTC. It encodes CASSPGPGSYEQYF.

CDR3 DNA sequence: TGTGCCACCAGTGATTCTGGGGGCGAAAAACTGTTTTTT. Protein sequence: CATSDSGGEKLFF. The J gene is TRBJ1-4, the V gene TRBV24-1; D might be TRBD1 (6 bases). V was trimmed by 2 bases and J by 8 bases, leaving 8 bases between them. The CDR3 sequence is 13 residues long. Germline CDR1 and CDR2: KGHDR and SFDVKD.

This clonotype was observed a few times. The V gene is TRBV9, the J gene TRBJ2-1; the D gene is possibly TRBD2 (5 bases). V lost 0 bases, J lost 5 bases, and 15 bases lay in between. This CDR3 has 16 residues. Germline CDR1 SGDLS, CDR2 YYNGEE. CDR3 DNA sequence: TGTGCCAGCAGCGTAGGGCAAGCGGAGTGGGACAATGAGCAGTTCTTC. This codes for CASSVGQAEWDNEQFF.

The V gene is TRBV5-1, the J gene TRBJ2-1; 13 nucleotides agree with TRBD2. With V trimmed by 0 bases and J by 9 bases, 6 bases remained unmatched. Germline V CDR1 and CDR2: SGHRS, YFSETQ. There are 16 residues in the CDR3. Here the CDR3 reads CASSLEGTSGIGEQFF. CDR3 bases: TGCGCCAGCAGCTTGGAAGGGACTAGCGGGATTGGTGAGCAGTTCTTC. Filled out from reference TRBV5-1 and TRBJ2-1, the complete variable domain reads KAGVTQTPRYLIKTRGQQVTLSCSPISGHRSVSWYQQTPGQGLQFLFEYFSETQRNKGNFPGRFSGRQFSNSRSEMNVSTLELGDSALYLCASSLEGTSGIGEQFFGPGTRLTVL.

V is TRBV27 and J is TRBJ2-5, with TRBD2 as a possible D gene (7 bases). V lost 6 bases and J lost 2, with 19 bases in between. The V gene's germline CDR1 is MNHEY and CDR2 SMNVEV (reference sequence). This CDR3 has 16 residues. CDR3 in DNA: TGTGCCAGCAGAGCCACGGGGGGCGGGTCTCAAGAGACCCAGTACTTC. Translating gives CASRATGGGSQETQYF.

This chain links TRBV9 with TRBJ2-3; D is perhaps TRBD2 (6 bases). Germline CDR1 and CDR2: SGDLS and YYNGEE. CDR3 length equals 16 residues. Trimming took 3 bases from V and 8 from J, leaving 22 bases between them. The CDR3 DNA is TGTGCCAGCAGCGCCAATCCCGGGACTCCCGGCGGTACGCAGTATTTT. Its translation: CASSANPGTPGGTQYF.

This clonotype was found a few times. The chain couples TRBV10-3 to TRBJ2-2; D might be TRBD1 or TRBD2, each matching 5 bases. V lost 3 bases, J lost 6 bases, and 14 bases lay in between. The germline V gene has CDR1 ENHRY and CDR2 SYGVKD. This CDR3 comprises 15 residues. The CDR3 reads CAISDSGSAAGELFF. CDR3 coding DNA: TGTGCCATCAGTGATTCAGGGAGCGCGGCCGGGGAGCTGTTTTTT.

This clonotype has a handful of counts. CDR3 coding DNA: TGTGCCAGCAGTATTAAAGGGGGCCTGGCTGAAGCTTTCTTT. Protein sequence: CASSIKGGLAEAFF. The rearrangement uses TRBV28 and TRBJ1-1, with 7 bases lining up with TRBD1. This CDR3 has 14 amino acids. Trimming cost V 5 bases and J 6 bases; bases outside gene matches: 9. Germline V lookup: CDR1 MDHEN, CDR2 SYDVKM.

This clonotype was seen only a few times. V and J are TRBV24-1 and TRBJ2-1; 10 bases map to TRBD2. The CDR3 is 16 amino acids. The V segment lost 6 bases and the J segment 9 bases; nucleotides outside the gene matches: 13. Looked up from germline, CDR1 is KGHDR and CDR2 is SFDVKD. CDR3 in amino acids: CATSPTGTSEIGEQFF. The CDR3 coding sequence is TGTGCCACCAGTCCCACCGGGACTAGCGAGATAGGTGAGCAGTTCTTC.

The CDR3 DNA follows: TGTGCCAGCAGCAGGAGGACAGGGAGCACAGATACGCAGTATTTT. Residues: CASSRRTGSTDTQYF. The chain links TRBV6-2 or TRBV6-3 to TRBJ2-3; 8 bases agree with TRBD1. J gave up 0 bases and V 6 bases, and 5 bases lay outside the gene matches. Germline CDR1 is MNHEY and CDR2 is SVGEGT. The CDR3 covers 15 residues.